The 25 T cell receptor beta chains listed next were all sequenced from one sample in a study of T cells expressing NK-cell markers. Each CDR3 protein gets one entry in TCRdb, which reprocessed the 5' RACE reads and gives no DNA. The sample shows about 260,000 distinct CDR3 sequences, and roughly 0.4% sits with its ten largest clones. Sequenced: blood T cells: a sorted CD56 or NKG2C T cell subset, CD4+ or CD8+ T cells, or bulk PBMC T cells (not recorded which). These receptors all stem from a man between 18 and 35 years old in good health.

The chain recombines TRBV19 with TRBJ1-3; absent DNA, TCRdb's TRBD1 call cannot be checked. Germline lookup yields CDR1 LNHDA and CDR2 SQIVND (reference sequence). This CDR3 has 15 residues. The CDR3 reads CATDRDRGSGNTIYF.

CDR3 loop: CASSFWEPPYNEQFF. This chain joins TRBV12-3 or TRBV12-4 and TRBJ2-1; the TRBD1 assignment by TCRdb is unverifiable without DNA. CDR3 size: 15 residues.

V is TRBV12-3 or TRBV12-4 and J is TRBJ1-4; the TCRdb call, TRBD1, lacks DNA for checking. The CDR3 length is 13 residues. The CDR3 spells CASSLGTAEKLFF.

V gene TRBV12-3 or TRBV12-4 combines with J gene TRBJ2-7; TCRdb selects TRBD2, and the lack of DNA leaves this call unchecked. The CDR3 has 13 amino acids. CDR3 sequence reads: CASSFRLAHEQYF.

V is TRBV29-1 and J is TRBJ2-1; there is no DNA to check the TCRdb D call of TRBD1. CDR3 length: 15 amino acids. Germline V gene lookup returns CDR1 SQVTM and CDR2 ANQGSEA. The CDR3 loop reads CSSDTGLRSYNEQFF.

This chain joins TRBV10-3 and TRBJ2-7; the D call of TRBD1 rests on TCRdb alone, since no DNA is present to check it. This CDR3 is 14 amino acids long. Germline lookup yields CDR1 ENHRY and CDR2 SYGVKD. The CDR3 sequence: CAISESRRGAEQYF.

The CDR3 here is CSARTGPSRDSPLHF. V and J are TRBV20-1 and TRBJ1-6; the D call of TRBD1 rests on TCRdb alone, since no DNA is present to check it. The CDR3 has 15 amino acids. CDR1 DFQATT and CDR2 SNEGSKA come from the germline V gene (reference sequence).

The rearrangement joins TRBV27 to TRBJ2-3; TCRdb reports TRBD1, a call that lacks DNA to check it against. This CDR3 contains 14 residues. Germline lookup yields CDR1 MNHEY and CDR2 SMNVEV (reference sequence). CDR3 sequence: CASSLEAGLRAQYF.

The chain joins TRBV6-5 to TRBJ2-5; TCRdb picks TRBD2, but there is no DNA to check that call. This CDR3 has 17 residues. The germline CDR1 and CDR2 sequences are MNHEY and SVGAGI. The CDR3 is CASSYGGGLAGQETQYF.

J is TRBJ2-7 and V is TRBV11-2; TCRdb reports TRBD1, a call that lacks DNA to check it against. The CDR3 extends over 16 amino acids. CDR1 SGHAT and CDR2 FQNNGV come from the germline V gene. The CDR3 loop reads CASSDYRDRGLYEQYF.

The chain joins TRBV20-1 to TRBJ2-5; TCRdb indicates TRBD1, and absent DNA this call remains unverified. CDR1 and CDR2 (germline): DFQATT, SNEGSKA (reference sequence). CDR3 length: 14 residues. The CDR3 sequence: CSSLGAAAQETQYF.

V and J are TRBV30 and TRBJ2-5; without DNA, the TCRdb call of TRBD1 cannot be checked. There are 15 residues in the CDR3. Germline-derived CDR1 and CDR2 are GTSNPN and SVGIG (reference sequence). This CDR3 is CAWRELGLERETQYF.

The chain has TRBV7-8 and TRBJ2-3; lacking DNA, the TRBD2 call made by TCRdb goes unchecked. Germline CDR1 is SGHVS and CDR2 is FQNEAQ. The CDR3 runs to 16 residues. The CDR3 reads CASSVSSGTSGRLQYF.

The rearrangement joins TRBV20-1 to TRBJ1-2. The CDR3 totals 16 residues. Germline lookup yields CDR1 DFQATT and CDR2 SNEGSKA (reference sequence). This CDR3 reads CSARDPKSTVNYGYTF.

The rearrangement joins TRBV6-1 to TRBJ2-3; the D call from TCRdb, TRBD2, cannot be confirmed without DNA. Germline-derived CDR1 and CDR2 are MNHNS and SASEGT. The CDR3 covers 12 residues. The chain's CDR3 is CASTRGSDTQYF.

The chain recombines TRBV29-1 with TRBJ1-2. This CDR3 is built from 11 residues. Germline-derived CDR1 and CDR2 are SQVTM and ANQGSEA. Here the CDR3 reads CSVRQVDGYTF.

The chain's CDR3 is CAIKTRDSGEQFF. The chain couples TRBV10-3 to TRBJ2-1; the D call from TCRdb, TRBD2, cannot be confirmed without DNA. From germline, CDR1 is ENHRY and CDR2 SYGVKD. The CDR3 covers 13 residues.

This chain links TRBV19 with TRBJ1-4; the D call from TCRdb, TRBD1, cannot be confirmed without DNA. The CDR3 is made up of 14 amino acids. Germline V gives CDR1 LNHDA, CDR2 SQIVND (reference sequence). The CDR3 here is CASTPRRGREKLFF.

The chain couples TRBV6-2 or TRBV6-3 to TRBJ2-2; lacking DNA, the TRBD2 call made by TCRdb goes unchecked. Germline V gives CDR1 MNHEY, CDR2 SVGEGT. The length of the CDR3 is 16 residues. CDR3 protein: CASSRREIGTNGELFF.

CDR3 loop: CSARGLKGEQYF. The chain recombines TRBV20-1 with TRBJ2-7; the D gene TCRdb calls, TRBD2, cannot be checked with no DNA. Looked up from germline, CDR1 is DFQATT and CDR2 is SNEGSKA (reference sequence). CDR3 length: 12 residues.

CDR3 sequence: CSASGASQFNEQFF. This sequence joins TRBV20-1 and TRBJ2-1. The CDR3 totals 14 residues. Germline loops: CDR1 DFQATT, CDR2 SNEGSKA (reference sequence).

The chain is built from TRBV29-1 and TRBJ1-2; TCRdb lists TRBD1, though no DNA is available to test this call. Germline CDR1 SQVTM, CDR2 ANQGSEA. This CDR3 has 14 amino acids. This chain's CDR3 is CSVLSLDRSYGYTF.

J is TRBJ2-1 and V is TRBV3-1; the D gene TCRdb calls, TRBD1, cannot be checked with no DNA. CDR3 length equals 12 residues. CDR1 is LGHDT, CDR2 YNNKEL, per germline (reference sequence). The CDR3 reads CASRCTRGRKFF.

The chain is built from TRBV5-1 and TRBJ2-1; TCRdb's D gene call, TRBD2, goes unchecked for lack of DNA. CDR1 is SGHRS, CDR2 YFSETQ, per germline. This CDR3 is 14 amino acids long. The CDR3 region is CASSLRVGDNEQFF.

This chain connects TRBV7-6 to TRBJ2-3. Germline-derived CDR1 and CDR2 are SGHVS and FNYEAQ. The CDR3 has 13 residues. The CDR3 sequence: CASSSFITDTQYF.